This paragraph covers one T cell receptor beta chain sequence. Its recognized antigen is unknown. No base-level quality is on record; no much larger clone is a single base apart. The receptor library was made with the immunoSEQ multiplex PCR assay. The source is immuneACCESS, and TCRdb retained only in-frame sequences with V and J called. Part of the clones is not carried over; for the studies checked, unresolved V genes explain less than half of this, and the remainder is unexplained. In all, the sample holds 74,000 or so clones, and just over 90% of those were seen once. The top ten constitute roughly 0.22% of the sample. The data derive from a study of T cell changes during pregnancy in multiple sclerosis (dated by TCRdb to the late 2010s). With respect to the entire study: In women with multiple sclerosis, the researchers looked at how the T cell repertoire shifted as pregnancy progressed.

V trim: 6 bases; J trim: 7 bases; unmatched bases: 14. Counted from cysteine to phenylalanine, this CDR3 has 16 amino acids. The entry retains the CDR3 DNA only, 48 bases that are in frame from base 1. From the germline V gene (reference sequence), CDR1 is MNHNY and CDR2 is SVGAGI. In this chain, TRBV6-6 is recombined with TRBJ1-4, and TRBD1 matches 7 of the central bases. This TCR derives from a female donor with multiple sclerosis, enrolled in a pregnancy study. This material consisted of CD4+ T cells from peripheral blood mononuclear cells, taken before pregnancy. The bases read TGTGCCAGCAGACCCGAACTCAGGGGGATCCCTGAAAAACTGTTTTTT. Its protein product is CASRPELRGIPEKLFF.